What follows are 26 T cell receptor beta chains derived from one specimen sequenced in a study of blood T cell dynamics during melanoma immunotherapy. The assay was immunoSEQ multiplex PCR, and TCRdb's table has in-frame clones only and misses some. This table has 4,500 to 6,000 clones, around 86% appearing once. Time point noted: pre-treatment baseline. The input for sequencing was blood, taken from a patient treated with checkpoint blockade. The source of these receptors is a human donor with melanoma.

The chain couples TRBV4-1 to TRBJ2-5; 8 positions agree with TRBD2. Losses at the gene ends were 1 base for V and 4 bases for J; bases not matched to a gene: 8. Germline V lookup: CDR1 MGHRA, CDR2 YSYEKL. CDR3 length: 16 amino acids. Written as DNA, the CDR3 is TGCGCCAGCAGCCAAGTGGACGGGAGGGCCGTAGAGACCCAGTACTTC. Amino acid sequence: CASSQVDGRAVETQYF.

J is TRBJ2-7 and V is TRBV30, with 7 bases lining up with TRBD2. The germline V gene encodes CDR1 GTSNPN and CDR2 SVGIG (reference sequence). The trim removed 2 bases at V and 7 bases at J, leaving 2 bases unmatched. The length of the CDR3 is 11 residues. Written as DNA, the CDR3 is TGTGCCTGGAGTTGGGGGGGGGAGCAGTACTTC. Translating gives CAWSWGGEQYF. The variable domain in full, completed from reference TRBV30 and TRBJ2-7, reads SQTIHQWPATLVQPVGSPLSLECTVEGTSNPNLYWYRQAAGRGLQLLFYSVGIGQISSEVPQNLSASRPQDRQFILSSKKLLLSDSGFYLCAWSWGGEQYFGPGTRLTVT.

The J gene is TRBJ2-3, the V gene TRBV7-2; TRBD2 matches at 13 bases. V lost 9 bases, J lost 2 bases, and 8 bases stayed unmatched. From germline, CDR1 is SGHTA and CDR2 FQGNSA. This CDR3 spans 16 amino acids. In nucleotides, the CDR3 is TGTGCCAGTCGCTCCGGGACTAGCGGGATCACAGATACGCAGTATTTT. Encoded protein: CASRSGTSGITDTQYF. The variable domain in full, completed from reference TRBV7-2 and TRBJ2-3, reads GAGVSQSPSNKVTEKGKDVELRCDPISGHTALYWYRQSLGQGLEFLIYFQGNSAPDKSGLPSDRFSAERTGGSVSTLTIQRTQQEDSAVYLCASRSGTSGITDTQYFGPGTRLTVL.

The sample holds one count of this clone. CDR3 amino acids: CASSLDRTSGRVYEQYF. The CDR3 DNA follows: TGTGCCAGCAGCTTAGACCGGACTAGCGGGAGGGTTTACGAGCAGTACTTC. This sequence joins TRBV11-2 and TRBJ2-5, with 15 bases that match TRBD2. The J call may be faulty, since TRBJ2-7 better matches the DNA end. This CDR3 comprises 17 residues. The germline V gene encodes CDR1 SGHAT and CDR2 FQNNGV.

V is TRBV10-3 and J is TRBJ1-1; tentative D call: TRBD1 (5 bases). Trimming stripped 6 bases from V and 7 bases from J, with 15 bases between. Germline V gene lookup returns CDR1 ENHRY and CDR2 SYGVKD. The CDR3 runs 13 residues. For the CDR3, the DNA is TGTGCCATCAGCCCTACGGGGGAAGGTGAAGCTTTCTTT. This codes for CAISPTGEGEAFF.

The CDR3, as DNA: TGTGCCAGCAGCTCGCCTTACGGTGGCTACACCTTC. Its translation is CASSSPYGGYTF. The chain links TRBV6-1 to TRBJ1-2; D unresolved. Trimming left V 6 bases short and J 7 bases short, with 12 bases between. CDR1 and CDR2 from the germline V gene are MNHNS and SASEGT. The CDR3 length is 12 residues.

J is TRBJ2-5 and V is TRBV6-6; 9 bases are a match to TRBD2. In germline, CDR1 is MNHNY, CDR2 SVGAGI (reference sequence). CDR3 length: 16 residues. The V segment lost 6 bases and the J segment 3 bases; nucleotides outside the gene matches: 11. The CDR3 DNA sequence: TGTGCCAGCAGCCCCCGAGCGGCTAGCGGGAAAGAGACCCAGTACTTC. It is translated as CASSPRAASGKETQYF.

The genes are TRBV19 and TRBJ1-1; D is undetermined. The CDR3 has 15 amino acids. Trimming removed 2 bases from V and 4 bases from J, with 14 bases in between. The germline gives CDR1 LNHDA, CDR2 SQIVND (reference sequence). This CDR3 reads CASSIMESDVTEAFF. The CDR3 coding sequence is TGTGCCAGTAGTATAATGGAATCTGATGTCACTGAAGCTTTCTTT.

The V gene is TRBV5-4, the J gene TRBJ1-2; 12 nucleotides agree with TRBD1. Per germline, CDR1 SGHNT and CDR2 YYREEE (reference sequence). Unmatched junction bases numbered 18, after V lost 3 bases and J lost 9 bases. The CDR3 is made up of 18 amino acids. The DNA of the CDR3 is TGTGCCAGCAGCTCTTCCTTGGGACAGGGGGCGGGTTTAGGGAGCTACACCTTC. This gives the protein CASSSSLGQGAGLGSYTF.

The chain recombines TRBV2 with TRBJ1-5, with TRBD1 matching over 8 bases. The V and J ends lost 5 bases and 2 bases, in that order; junction bases with no gene match: 5. The CDR3 has 15 residues. The germline V gene has CDR1 SNHLY and CDR2 FYNNEI. The CDR3 loop reads CASSFTGQGNQPQHF. The CDR3 DNA reads as TGTGCCAGCAGTTTTACGGGACAGGGCAATCAGCCCCAGCATTTT.

There are a few counts of this clone. The genes are TRBV10-3 and TRBJ2-7; possible D gene TRBD2, 6 bases. This CDR3 comprises 14 residues. The V gene's germline CDR1 is ENHRY and CDR2 SYGVKD. The ends were cut back, 7 bases at V and 7 bases at J, with 20 bases in the middle. CDR3 residues: CAITPQRASAEQYF. CDR3 bases: TGTGCCATCACCCCCCAGCGGGCCTCCGCTGAGCAGTACTTC.

The chain links TRBV5-4 to TRBJ1-1, with TRBD1 as a possible D gene (6 bases). Germline assignment: CDR1 SGHNT and CDR2 YYREEE (reference sequence). V lost 3 bases and J 3 bases, leaving 12 bases between the germline ends. This CDR3 spans 14 amino acids. The CDR3 DNA is TGTGCCAGCAGCTGGGGCTCAGGGGACACTGAAGCTTTCTTT. Protein sequence: CASSWGSGDTEAFF.

The genes are TRBV5-8 and TRBJ2-1; D remains unclear. There are 12 residues in the CDR3. The germline V gene encodes CDR1 SGHTS and CDR2 YDEGEE. The ends were cut back, 4 bases at V and 9 bases at J, with 11 bases in the middle. CDR3 in DNA: TGTGCCAGCAGCCCCTGGAGACGTGAGCAGTTCTTC. Protein product: CASSPWRREQFF.

As DNA, the CDR3 is TGTGCCAGCAGCCTCTCGTATAGTACTGGGGCAGATACGCAGTATTTT. It is translated as CASSLSYSTGADTQYF. This chain connects TRBV9 to TRBJ2-3; no clear D gene. Germline CDR1 reads SGDLS; CDR2 reads YYNGEE. V lost 4 bases to trimming and J lost 4 bases, with 19 bases between them. The CDR3 has 16 residues. Variable domain in full (rest from reference TRBV9 and TRBJ2-3): DSGVTQTPKHLITATGQRVTLRCSPRSGDLSVYWYQQSLDQGLQFLIQYYNGEERAKGNILERFSAQQFPDLHSELNLSSLELGDSALYFCASSLSYSTGADTQYFGPGTRLTVL.

V and J are TRBV11-3 and TRBJ2-7; 14 nucleotides line up with TRBD2. CDR3 length: 18 amino acids. Unmatched junction bases numbered 13, after V lost 5 bases and J lost 4 bases. CDR1 is SGHNT and CDR2 is YENEEA in the germline V gene. The CDR3 bases are TGTGCCAGCAGCCGTACCGGGACTAGCGGGAGTAATTTATACGAGCAGTACTTC. The encoded protein is CASSRTGTSGSNLYEQYF.

The chain couples TRBV19 to TRBJ2-3; D gene ambiguous. The CDR3 is 13 residues long. V lost 5 bases, J lost 4 bases, and 10 bases lay in between. CDR1 is LNHDA and CDR2 is SQIVND in the germline V gene (reference sequence). DNA of the CDR3: TGTGCCAGTAGTCCCCCGTCCTCAGATACGCAGTATTTT. Its protein product is CASSPPSSDTQYF.

The table lists this clone with a few counts. The chain uses TRBV7-9 and TRBJ1-3; D unresolved. CDR1 and CDR2 from the germline V gene are SEHNR and FQNEAQ (reference sequence). V was trimmed by 1 base and J by 4 bases, leaving 11 bases between them. The CDR3 has 15 residues. The CDR3 here is CASSLDSSLGNTIYF. The CDR3 DNA sequence: TGTGCCAGCAGCTTAGACAGCTCGCTCGGAAACACCATATATTTT. Based on the CDR3 plus reference TRBV7-9 and TRBJ1-3, the full variable domain is DTGVSQNPRHKITKRGQNVTFRCDPISEHNRLYWYRQTLGQGPEFLTYFQNEAQLEKSRLLSDRFSAERPKGSFSTLEIQRTEQGDSAMYLCASSLDSSLGNTIYFGEGSWLTVV.

The chain links TRBV5-1 to TRBJ2-3; D ambiguous. This CDR3 has 14 residues. Looked up from germline, CDR1 is SGHRS and CDR2 is YFSETQ. Trimming pared 3 bases from V and 1 base from J, leaving 9 bases between. Written as DNA, the CDR3 is TGCGCCAGCAGCTCCGGACCCGGCACAGATACGCAGTATTTT. Translation: CASSSGPGTDTQYF.

J is TRBJ1-5 and V is TRBV5-1; no firm D call. Trimming cost V 1 base and J 6 bases, with 5 bases left between them. Per germline, CDR1 SGHRS and CDR2 YFSETQ. The CDR3 has 12 amino acids. CDR3 nucleotides: TGCGCCAGCAGCTTGTCGGGTCAGCCCCAGCATTTT. It yields the protein CASSLSGQPQHF.

V usage is TRBV4-3 and J usage is TRBJ2-2; the D call may be TRBD1 or TRBD2 (5 bases each). This CDR3 contains 17 residues. Germline values: CDR1 LGHNA, CDR2 YSLEER. V shed 0 bases and J shed 6 bases, with 17 bases lying between them. Written as DNA, the CDR3 is TGCGCCAGCAGCCAAGAACCCGGGACGGCACCCGCCGGGGAGCTGTTTTTT. Its translation is CASSQEPGTAPAGELFF.

The V call is TRBV5-4, the J call TRBJ1-1; D call uncertain. This CDR3 region has 14 residues. V was pared by 0 bases and J by 1 base, with 7 bases between. Germline V gives CDR1 SGHNT, CDR2 YYREEE (reference sequence). The CDR3: CASSLGRSNTEAFF. As DNA, the CDR3 is TGTGCCAGCAGCTTGGGCCGGTCGAACACTGAAGCTTTCTTT.

The J gene is TRBJ1-1, the V gene TRBV11-3, with D unclear. Trimming stripped 5 bases from V and 0 bases from J, with 10 bases between. The CDR3 runs 14 residues. The V gene's germline CDR1 is SGHNT and CDR2 YENEEA. CDR3 in DNA: TGTGCCAGCAGCCCCGACGGCGTGAACACTGAAGCTTTCTTT. Translation: CASSPDGVNTEAFF.

In its sample, this clone was seen a few times. The CDR3 DNA sequence: TGTGCCAGCAGTTACGGGACTAGCTGGGACGAGCAGTACTTC. This translates into CASSYGTSWDEQYF. The gene calls are TRBV6-6 and TRBJ2-7, with 9 bases lining up with TRBD2. With V trimmed by 2 bases and J by 5 bases, 4 bases remained unmatched. The germline CDR1 and CDR2 sequences are MNHNY and SVGAGI (reference sequence). The CDR3 runs 14 residues.

The rearrangement joins TRBV29-1 to TRBJ1-2, with D unresolved. Germline loops: CDR1 SQVTM, CDR2 ANQGSEA. V was clipped by 1 base and J by 5 bases, with 8 bases between them. The CDR3 runs 12 residues. The CDR3 region is CSVEVVQYGYTF. CDR3 DNA sequence: TGCAGCGTTGAAGTGGTCCAATATGGCTACACCTTC.

V and J are TRBV14 and TRBJ2-1; D is perhaps TRBD2 (7 bases). V was pared by 4 bases and J by 9 bases, with 13 bases between. The CDR3 extends over 13 amino acids. Germline V gives CDR1 SGHDN, CDR2 FVKESK. The CDR3 sequence: CASSPQGGAEQFF. CDR3 nucleotide sequence: TGTGCCAGCAGCCCCCAAGGGGGGGCTGAGCAGTTCTTC. The entire variable domain, with the rest obtained from reference TRBV14 and TRBJ2-1, is as follows: EAGVTQFPSHSVIEKGQTVTLRCDPISGHDNLYWYRRVMGKEIKFLLHFVKESKQDESGMPNNRFLAERTGGTYSTLKVQPAELEDSGVYFCASSPQGGAEQFFGPGTRLTVL.

This chain joins TRBV6-1 and TRBJ1-1; perhaps TRBD1 as D (6 bases). Trimming took 4 bases from V and 3 from J, leaving 12 bases between them. Per germline, CDR1 MNHNS and CDR2 SASEGT. This CDR3 has 14 residues. The CDR3 reads CASSAYREDTEAFF. In DNA, the CDR3 is TGTGCCAGCAGTGCTTACAGGGAGGACACTGAAGCTTTCTTT.